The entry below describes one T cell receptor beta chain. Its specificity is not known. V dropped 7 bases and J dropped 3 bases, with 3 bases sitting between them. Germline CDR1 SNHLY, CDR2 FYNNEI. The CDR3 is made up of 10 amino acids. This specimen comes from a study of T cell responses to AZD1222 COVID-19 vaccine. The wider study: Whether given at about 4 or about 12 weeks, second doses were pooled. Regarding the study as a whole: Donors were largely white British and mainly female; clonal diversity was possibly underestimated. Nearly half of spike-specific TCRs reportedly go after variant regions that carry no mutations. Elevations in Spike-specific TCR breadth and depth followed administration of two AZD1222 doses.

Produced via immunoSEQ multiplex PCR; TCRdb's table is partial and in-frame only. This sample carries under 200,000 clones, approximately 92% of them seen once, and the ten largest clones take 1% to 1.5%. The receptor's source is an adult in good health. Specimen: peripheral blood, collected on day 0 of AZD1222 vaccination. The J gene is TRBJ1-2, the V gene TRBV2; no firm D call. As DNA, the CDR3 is TGTGCCAGCATCGACTATGGCTACACCTTC. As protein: CASIDYGYTF.